The 30 T cell receptor beta chains presented below share a single source sample, sequenced in a study of shared clonotypes between healthy human individuals. As defined, naive CD8 cells were CD45RO-negative and positively selected for CCR7, with terminally differentiated effector memory CD45RA+ cells excluded. The data were produced by immunoSEQ multiplex PCR, yet TCRdb's version contains in-frame clones alone and is incomplete. This sample yields approximately 2,200,000 clones, of which 93% are seen a single time; around 1.7% belongs to the top ten. The sample comprised naive CD8+ T cells from PBMCs. The source of these receptors is a man younger than 30 in good health. Some clones in this sample may be carry-over from other donors' samples.

This clone was picked up one time. The chain links TRBV11-2 to TRBJ2-2; 11 bases agree with TRBD2. CDR3 size: 19 residues. From germline, CDR1 is SGHAT and CDR2 FQNNGV. Trimming at V came to 2 bases and at J to 0 bases, leaving 8 bases not matched to a gene. The CDR3 DNA reads TGTGCCAGCAGCTTATTTGCGGGACTAGCGGTCCCGAACACCGGGGAGCTGTTTTTT. This encodes CASSLFAGLAVPNTGELFF.

The rearrangement uses TRBV19 and TRBJ2-7, with D possibly TRBD2 on 6 matching bases. CDR1 is LNHDA and CDR2 is SQIVND in the germline V gene (reference sequence). The CDR3 totals 14 residues. V was clipped by 5 bases and J by 4 bases, with 15 bases between them. The CDR3 bases are TGTGCCAGTAGTGCGGGACCGGAGGGTTACGAGCAGTACTTC. It encodes CASSAGPEGYEQYF.

This clone was observed a single time. The rearrangement uses TRBV5-1 and TRBJ2-6; D ambiguous. CDR1 and CDR2 from the germline V gene are SGHRS and YFSETQ. The CDR3 consists of 15 residues. The V and J ends lost 3 bases and 0 bases respectively, with 7 bases between them. The CDR3: CASSSGSSGANVLTF. The CDR3, as DNA: TGCGCCAGCAGCTCGGGTTCCTCTGGGGCCAACGTCCTGACTTTC.

Concerning this clone: The identical CDR3 is also encoded by other nucleotide sequences in the sample. The gene calls are TRBV5-5 and TRBJ2-1; 10 bases agree with TRBD1. Unmatched junction bases numbered 4, after V lost 3 bases and J lost 4 bases. This CDR3 is 15 amino acids long. In germline, CDR1 is SGHKS, CDR2 YYEKEE (reference sequence). CDR3 in DNA: TGTGCCAGCAGCTGGGGACAGGGGACTTACAATGAGCAGTTCTTC. This sequence encodes CASSWGQGTYNEQFF.

The rearrangement links TRBV6-1 to TRBJ2-3, with 8 bases fitting TRBD2. This CDR3 is built from 19 residues. Germline CDR1 and CDR2: MNHNS and SASEGT. The ends lost 3 bases at V and 4 bases at J; junction bases unmatched: 18. The CDR3 is CASSEQPTLRAGVSDTQYF. Here the CDR3 DNA reads TGTGCCAGCAGTGAGCAGCCCACTCTGCGAGCGGGAGTGTCAGATACGCAGTATTTT.

CDR3 loop: CAISESGLHTQYF. The CDR3 region has the DNA TGTGCCATCAGTGAGTCGGGACTTCATACGCAGTATTTT. The rearrangement uses TRBV10-3 and TRBJ2-3; possible D gene TRBD2, 6 bases. Germline CDR1 ENHRY, CDR2 SYGVKD. The V end lost 0 bases, the J end lost 7 bases, and 8 bases lay between the germline ends. The CDR3 is made up of 13 amino acids.

V gene TRBV13 combines with J gene TRBJ1-2; TRBD1 matches at 7 bases. J was trimmed by 1 base and V by 4 bases; bases with no gene match: 15. The V gene's germline CDR1 is PRHDT and CDR2 FYEKMQ (reference sequence). The CDR3 runs 18 residues. The CDR3 DNA is TGTGCCAGCAGCTCCGCTGGAACAGGGGCCTTACGTAACTATGGCTACACCTTC. This codes for CASSSAGTGALRNYGYTF.

This rearrangement joins TRBV7-9 to TRBJ2-1, with TRBD2 as a possible D gene (6 bases). This CDR3 spans 14 amino acids. Trimming pared 5 bases from V and 4 bases from J, leaving 12 bases between. Germline loops: CDR1 SEHNR, CDR2 FQNEAQ (reference sequence). The DNA for the CDR3 is TGTGCCAGCAGCCGTCCGGGACTTTACAATGAGCAGTTCTTC. It is translated as CASSRPGLYNEQFF.

J is TRBJ1-5 and V is TRBV28; no clear D gene. Germline V gives CDR1 MDHEN, CDR2 SYDVKM. This CDR3 is built from 14 residues. With 6 bases removed from V and 3 bases from J, the gap between germline ends came to 12 bases. CDR3 residues: CASRYYVPNQPQHF. CDR3 DNA: TGTGCCAGCAGATATTACGTTCCCAATCAGCCCCAGCATTTT.

The chain carries TRBV19 and TRBJ1-1; D call uncertain. Germline V lookup: CDR1 LNHDA, CDR2 SQIVND (reference sequence). This CDR3 has 12 amino acids. V lost 5 bases and J lost 3, with 7 bases in between. The CDR3 region is CASSDRDTEAFF. CDR3 in DNA: TGTGCCAGTAGTGATCGGGACACTGAAGCTTTCTTT.

This clone was detected only once. The chain joins TRBV5-3 to TRBJ1-2; TRBD1 matches 8 bases. TRBV5-3 is an open reading frame whose function is uncertain. The CDR3 totals 13 residues. V dropped 10 bases and J dropped 8; count of bases not matched to a gene: 13. The CDR3 coding sequence is TGTGCCTCCTGGGCAGGGGGCAATGAGGGCTACACCTTC. Encoded protein: CASWAGGNEGYTF.

V usage is TRBV28 and J usage is TRBJ2-2; no clear D gene. Germline CDR1 MDHEN, CDR2 SYDVKM. The CDR3 runs to 18 residues. With 6 bases removed from V and 4 bases from J, the gap between germline ends came to 24 bases. CDR3 in DNA: TGTGCCAGCAGCTTTTTCTCTCCCCGGCATAGGGCCACCGGGGAGCTGTTTTTT. It translates to CASSFFSPRHRATGELFF.

The chain carries TRBV4-1 and TRBJ1-4; 8 bases agree with TRBD1. Trimming at V came to 4 bases and at J to 8 bases, leaving 12 bases not matched to a gene. The CDR3 has 16 amino acids. Germline values: CDR1 MGHRA, CDR2 YSYEKL. In nucleotides, the CDR3 is TGCGCCAGCAGCCGAAAAAAAGACAGGGGAGGAGAAAAACTGTTTTTT. It codes for CASSRKKDRGGEKLFF.

The V and J genes are TRBV28 and TRBJ1-1, with D perhaps TRBD1 (5 bases). Germline V gives CDR1 MDHEN, CDR2 SYDVKM. The ends were cut back, 11 bases at V and 4 bases at J, with 17 bases in the middle. CDR3 length: 13 amino acids. CDR3 region: CAANGGESTEAFF. CDR3 nucleotides: TGTGCCGCCAACGGGGGGGAGAGCACTGAAGCTTTCTTT.

The V call is TRBV23-1, the J call TRBJ1-1; possibly TRBD1 for D (5 bases). TRBV23-1 is an open reading frame whose function is uncertain. There are 13 residues in the CDR3. The V gene lost 7 bases and the J gene lost 4 bases, with 13 bases spanning the gap. Here the CDR3 reads CASMKGGVTEAFF. CDR3 DNA sequence: TGCGCCAGCATGAAGGGAGGGGTCACTGAAGCTTTCTTT.

The V gene is TRBV15, the J gene TRBJ1-4; TRBD1 aligns across 9 bases. The V segment lost 0 bases and the J segment 3 bases; nucleotides outside the gene matches: 2. The V gene's germline CDR1 is LNHNV and CDR2 YYDKDF (reference sequence). The CDR3 has 16 residues. Written as DNA, the CDR3 is TGTGCCACCAGCAGAGATCGGGACAGGGCTAATGAAAAACTGTTTTTT. Its protein is CATSRDRDRANEKLFF.

The chain recombines TRBV28 with TRBJ2-1; D not resolved. The CDR3 runs to 15 residues. Germline V CDR1 and CDR2: MDHEN, SYDVKM. Trimming took 4 bases from V and 0 from J, leaving 10 bases between them. CDR3 coding DNA: TGTGCCAGCAGTTCGACGTTCAGCTCCTACAATGAGCAGTTCTTC. It specifies CASSSTFSSYNEQFF.

The CDR3 nucleotides are TGTGCCAGCAGCCAAGGAAGGACTAGGAGGTTCGACAATGAGCAGTTCTTC. Translating it yields CASSQGRTRRFDNEQFF. The V and J genes are TRBV4-2 and TRBJ2-1; 7 bases align to TRBD2. J was trimmed by 5 bases and V by 1 base; bases with no gene match: 11. The germline V gene encodes CDR1 LGHNA and CDR2 YNFKEQ. This CDR3 is built from 17 residues.

V gene TRBV27 combines with J gene TRBJ2-5, with D maybe TRBD2 (5 bases). V was trimmed by 6 bases and J by 5 bases, leaving 16 bases between them. Germline CDR1 and CDR2: MNHEY and SMNVEV (reference sequence). CDR3 length: 14 residues. The CDR3 protein is CASRPGGVVETQYF. In nucleotides, the CDR3 is TGTGCCAGCAGGCCAGGAGGAGTGGTGGAGACCCAGTACTTC.

This chain connects TRBV21-1 to TRBJ1-5; TRBD1 is the table's D call and was not checked against the DNA. TRBV21-1 is a pseudogene locus. The CDR3 spans 15 residues. The CDR3 sequence is CASRTQGASNQPQHF. The CDR3 region has the DNA TGTGCCAGCAGAACACAGGGGGCGAGCAATCAGCCCCAGCATTTT.

The chain combines TRBV10-2 with TRBJ2-7; TRBD1 matches 10 bases. The CDR3 contains 14 residues. Germline trimming cut 7 bases from V and 6 bases from J; bases unmatched to any gene: 9. The germline gives CDR1 WSHSY, CDR2 SAAADI. The CDR3 DNA reads TGCGCCAGCACCCGCGGGGGACAGGGGCGCGAGCAGTACTTC. Encoded protein: CASTRGGQGREQYF.

Of note for this clone: An end of the junction does not agree with germline; a read error may underlie this. The rearrangement uses TRBV5-4 and TRBJ2-2; the match to TRBD2 covers 14 bases. The CDR3 consists of 16 residues. Germline values: CDR1 SGHNT, CDR2 YYREEE (reference sequence). In nucleotides, the CDR3 is TGCGCCAGCAGCCCGGGACTAGCGGGAGCCGGCGGGGAGCTGTTTTTT. It specifies CASSPGLAGAGGELFF.

For this clone: The same CDR3 is also encoded by other DNA sequences in this sample. The genes are TRBV4-1 and TRBJ1-2; D might be TRBD1 (6 bases). The CDR3 spans 14 residues. V dropped 0 bases and J dropped 5 bases, with 10 bases sitting between them. Germline CDR1 reads MGHRA; CDR2 reads YSYEKL. CDR3 sequence (DNA): TGCGCCAGCAGCCAAGACAGGGGAGGATATGGCTACACCTTC. The encoded protein is CASSQDRGGYGYTF.

The V and J genes are TRBV7-3 and TRBJ2-3; 9 nucleotides align to TRBD2. Looked up from germline, CDR1 is SGHTA and CDR2 is FQGTGA. This CDR3 spans 15 amino acids. Trimming cost V 11 bases and J 3 bases; bases outside gene matches: 12. This CDR3 reads CACSKAGGLTDTQYF. DNA for the CDR3: TGTGCCTGTTCTAAGGCGGGAGGGCTGACAGATACGCAGTATTTT.

The chain recombines TRBV14 with TRBJ2-5; TRBD2 matches at 8 bases. There are 17 residues in the CDR3. J gave up 7 bases and V 4 bases, and 17 bases lay outside the gene matches. CDR1 and CDR2 from the germline V gene are SGHDN and FVKESK. CDR3 DNA sequence: TGTGCCAGCAGCCCCCAGGATGCGGGAGGCTCTACAGGGACCCAGTACTTC. Amino acids: CASSPQDAGGSTGTQYF. Complete variable domain (other parts from reference TRBV14 and TRBJ2-5): EAGVTQFPSHSVIEKGQTVTLRCDPISGHDNLYWYRRVMGKEIKFLLHFVKESKQDESGMPNNRFLAERTGGTYSTLKVQPAELEDSGVYFCASSPQDAGGSTGTQYFGPGTRLLVL.

V usage is TRBV27 and J usage is TRBJ2-7, with D possibly being TRBD2 (5 bases). Trimming removed 8 bases from V and 4 bases from J, with 15 bases in between. The germline gives CDR1 MNHEY, CDR2 SMNVEV (reference sequence). This CDR3 spans 13 amino acids. CDR3 sequence: CASSEGSAYEQYF. The DNA for the CDR3 is TGTGCCAGCTCCGAGGGCTCAGCGTACGAGCAGTACTTC.

The rearrangement links TRBV5-6 to TRBJ2-2, with D perhaps TRBD1 (5 bases). V lost 4 bases to trimming and J lost 0 bases, with 13 bases between them. This CDR3 is 16 amino acids long. The germline CDR1 and CDR2 sequences are SGHDT and YYEEEE. CDR3 residues: CASSPKQGANTGELFF. CDR3 in DNA: TGTGCCAGCAGCCCAAAGCAGGGCGCGAACACCGGGGAGCTGTTTTTT.

This chain's CDR3 is CASRGVNAYEQYF. The CDR3 nucleotides are TGTGCCAGCAGAGGAGTAAATGCCTACGAGCAGTACTTC. The chain joins TRBV6-1 to TRBJ2-7; no clear D. Germline lookup yields CDR1 MNHNS and CDR2 SASEGT. Trimming left V 6 bases short and J 2 bases short, with 11 bases between. This CDR3 region has 13 residues.

This chain connects TRBV7-9 to TRBJ2-5; tentatively, D is TRBD2 (6 bases). The germline V and J ends were trimmed by 5 bases and 4 bases, with 26 bases remaining between them. The CDR3 sequence is 18 residues long. Germline CDR1 SEHNR, CDR2 FQNEAQ (reference sequence). For the CDR3, the DNA is TGTGCCAGCAGCCCGCTTAGGGGAGGTCAATCCCACCGAGAGACCCAGTACTTC. Translating it yields CASSPLRGGQSHRETQYF.

A word on this clone: The same CDR3 arises from other DNA sequences in this sample as well. This chain uses TRBV5-1 with TRBJ2-7; the match to TRBD2 covers 13 bases. This CDR3 is built from 15 residues. With 3 bases clipped from V and 3 bases from J, the junction kept 3 bases outside the gene matches. CDR1 is SGHRS, CDR2 YFSETQ, per germline. For the CDR3, the DNA is TGCGCCAGCAGCTCGGGACTAGCGGGGAGCTACGAGCAGTACTTC. It specifies CASSSGLAGSYEQYF.